The sequence of this T cell receptor (beta chain) was determined in a study of T cells after yellow fever vaccination. Study-level findings and limits: Peaking on day 5 versus 15, the secondary response was faster but weaker. Post-booster reappearance was seen for most primary-vaccination clones (96% CD4, 75% to 90% CD8).

This clonotype was detected once. Its antigen is undetermined. This CDR3 is built from 16 residues. Germline V CDR1 and CDR2: SGHVS, FQNEAQ. Trimming left V 5 bases short and J 3 bases short, with 19 bases between. MiXCR, applied by TCRdb to the 5' RACE reads, yields one record per CDR3 protein. In the table there are under 600,000 distinct CDR3 sequences, 20% to 25% of which are singletons. The gene calls are TRBV7-8 and TRBJ1-1; D possibly corresponds to TRBD1 (6 bases). Sequencing was performed on PBMCs, taken 21 days after the first yellow fever vaccination. This TCR came from a man between 18 and 35 years old who received the YFV17D yellow fever vaccine. The CDR3 spells CASSPLSWGADTEAFF. The CDR3 DNA reads TGTGCCAGCAGCCCCCTATCATGGGGGGCGGACACTGAAGCTTTCTTT.